Below are 12 T cell receptor beta chains sequenced from a single sample in a study of blood T cells in healthy people across ages. Through a sample-barcoded 5' primer and a J-beta primer mix, a second PCR was run for 7 to 11 cycles. A single record per CDR3 protein comes from TCRdb applying MiXCR to the 5' RACE reads. The table shows around 990,000 distinct CDR3 sequences, with 35% to 40% occurring only once. Material for sequencing was blood. Receptors originate from a man between 18 and 29 years old in good health.

This chain links TRBV9 with TRBJ2-7; 14 positions agree with TRBD2. TRBJ2-5 matches the DNA end more closely, so the J call is doubtful. CDR3 size: 18 residues. From germline, CDR1 is SGDLS and CDR2 YYNGEE. The CDR3 reads CASSVGTSGGPIQETQYF. In DNA form, the CDR3 reads TGTGCCAGCAGCGTCGGGACTAGCGGGGGACCGATTCAAGAGACCCAGTACTTC.

The V gene is TRBV20-1, the J gene TRBJ1-1; possible D gene TRBD1, 5 bases. The CDR3 extends over 12 amino acids. Trimming cost V 6 bases and J 2 bases, with 10 bases left between them. CDR1 DFQATT and CDR2 SNEGSKA come from the germline V gene (reference sequence). The CDR3: CSATDSNTEAFF. In DNA, the CDR3 is TGCAGTGCCACCGACAGTAACACTGAAGCTTTCTTT.

This chain joins TRBV20-1 and TRBJ2-5; D is uncertain. The germline V gene has CDR1 DFQATT and CDR2 SNEGSKA (reference sequence). The V and J ends lost 7 bases and 1 base respectively, with 19 bases between them. The CDR3 runs 15 residues. CDR3 DNA: TGCAGTGTCACACACCAGACGAGTCCCCAAGAGACCCAGTACTTC. It is translated as CSVTHQTSPQETQYF.

In DNA form, the CDR3 reads TGCGCCAGCAGCTTGGATCCGGTTAACTATGGCTACACCTTC. Protein sequence: CASSLDPVNYGYTF. The V and J genes are TRBV5-1 and TRBJ1-2; D not certain. The CDR3 has 14 amino acids. Germline assignment: CDR1 SGHRS and CDR2 YFSETQ. Trimming removed 0 bases from V and 1 base from J, with 7 bases in between. Together with reference TRBV5-1 and TRBJ1-2, the CDR3 gives the full variable domain: KAGVTQTPRYLIKTRGQQVTLSCSPISGHRSVSWYQQTPGQGLQFLFEYFSETQRNKGNFPGRFSGRQFSNSRSEMNVSTLELGDSALYLCASSLDPVNYGYTFGSGTRLTVV.

The chain uses TRBV14 and TRBJ2-3; no reliable D call. Germline values: CDR1 SGHDN, CDR2 FVKESK. Trimming stripped 0 bases from V and 0 bases from J, with 4 bases between. CDR3 size: 14 residues. CDR3 bases: TGTGCCAGCAGCCAAGACTTTAGCACAGATACGCAGTATTTT. This codes for CASSQDFSTDTQYF.

This clonotype was seen more than once but under ten times. The V gene is TRBV9, the J gene TRBJ2-3, with D possibly TRBD2 on 5 matching bases. CDR3 length: 16 amino acids. Trimming pared 5 bases from V and 5 bases from J, leaving 21 bases between. Germline CDR1 reads SGDLS; CDR2 reads YYNGEE. Written as DNA, the CDR3 is TGTGCCAGCAGTTACTCCGGGGTCCCAGGCGGAGATACGCAGTATTTT. Residues: CASSYSGVPGGDTQYF.

This clonotype occurred many times. The chain combines TRBV4-3 with TRBJ2-3, with D possibly matching TRBD2 (5 bases). V lost 3 bases and J 1 base, leaving 14 bases between the germline ends. The germline gives CDR1 LGHNA, CDR2 YSLEER. This CDR3 spans 16 amino acids. The DNA for the CDR3 is TGCGCCAGCAGCCAGGCGCCCAGCGGTCGCACAGATACGCAGTATTTT. Encoded protein: CASSQAPSGRTDTQYF.

The chain employs TRBV12-3 or TRBV12-4 and TRBJ2-1; D may be TRBD2 (5 bases). The CDR3 sequence is 15 residues long. Trimming stripped 6 bases from V and 7 bases from J, with 19 bases between. The CDR3 is CASSYDSRGLNEQFF. CDR3 coding DNA: TGTGCCAGCAGCTACGACTCCCGGGGTTTGAATGAGCAGTTCTTC.

There are many counts of this clonotype. The chain uses TRBV20-1 and TRBJ1-2, with a possible D match to TRBD1 (6 bases). Per germline, CDR1 DFQATT and CDR2 SNEGSKA (reference sequence). The CDR3 is made up of 13 amino acids. The V gene lost 6 bases and the J gene lost 1 base, with 12 bases spanning the gap. The CDR3 sequence is CSAPRGFNYGYTF. The CDR3, as DNA: TGCAGTGCCCCCAGGGGATTTAACTATGGCTACACCTTC.

This clonotype was found a few times. The chain has TRBV4-3 and TRBJ2-7, with D perhaps TRBD2 (5 bases). The J call may be mistaken, given a closer DNA end match to TRBJ2-5. CDR3 size: 14 residues. Germline V gene sequence: CDR1 LGHNA, CDR2 YSLEER. The CDR3 is CASSQEIERETQYF. CDR3 bases: TGCGCCAGCAGCCAAGAGATAGAGCGGGAGACCCAGTACTTC.

The CDR3 reads CASSYARQGIGSPLHF. CDR3 DNA sequence: TGTGCCAGCAGTTACGCGAGACAGGGGATTGGTTCACCCCTCCACTTT. The chain recombines TRBV6-5 with TRBJ1-6, with 8 bases that match TRBD1. Germline CDR1 and CDR2: MNHEY and SVGAGI. Germline trimming cut 2 bases from V and 9 bases from J; bases unmatched to any gene: 9. The CDR3 length is 16 residues.

V and J are TRBV4-1 and TRBJ1-2; no firm D call. Germline CDR1 and CDR2: MGHRA and YSYEKL. The CDR3 is 15 residues long. V was cut by 1 base and J by 2 bases, with 11 bases left in between. CDR3 nucleotides: TGCGCCAGCAGCCAAGGAACACAAGCCAACTATGGCTACACCTTC. It specifies CASSQGTQANYGYTF.